A selection of T cell receptor beta chains follows, all from one sample in a study of cytomegalovirus exposure and HLA in healthy donors. Repertoires were generated with immunoSEQ multiplex PCR, while TCRdb's copy carries only in-frame clones and drops some. The table has 110,000 or so clones, more than 65% seen once; the top ten hold roughly 6%. Specimen: PBMCs. The receptors here all came from a man in his late teens or twenties in good health and CMV-seropositive. Both conserved end residues are part of each CDR3.

V gene,J gene,CDR3 protein
TRBV2,TRBJ1-5,CASRQGRSSSNGEPQHF
TRBV18,TRBJ1-3,CASSPSRQSNGNTIYF
TRBV7-8,TRBJ1-1,CASSLSLNTEAFF
TRBV7-9,TRBJ1-2,CASSFTQTGTSGYTF
TRBV12-5,TRBJ1-5,CASGLGSGSWGQPQHF
TRBV25-1,TRBJ1-2,CASSGDRQLDYGYTF
TRBV18,TRBJ2-7,CASSPGTASYEQYF
TRBV6-1,TRBJ2-7,CASPRDPGDYEQYF
TRBV5-1,TRBJ1-6,CASSSNRDRVDSPLHF
TRBV7-9,TRBJ1-2,CASSLQTGSLSGYTF
TRBV9,TRBJ2-2,CASSVEASTPDGELFF
TRBV2,TRBJ2-6,CASSAVGQGYGANGLTF
TRBV11-3,TRBJ2-3,CASSSSAAASGTDTQYF
TRBV18,TRBJ1-2,CASSPPLGGSYTF
TRBV5-6,TRBJ1-4,CASSLVPASTNEKLFF
TRBV7-3,TRBJ1-2,CASSLEGGRGHYGYTF
TRBV7-9,TRBJ2-2,CSSSFRTGQGHNTGELFF
TRBV5-1,TRBJ1-4,CASSPLDSSYEKLFF
TRBV6-5,TRBJ1-3,CASSPGWRGNTIYF
TRBV7-2,TRBJ2-2,CASSLAGQGELFF
TRBV4-1,TRBJ2-1,CASSHKGSDEQFF
TRBV4-1,.,CASSQSSGRDYEQYF
TRBV28,TRBJ1-2,CASRGTAKEVYGYTF
TRBV12-5,TRBJ2-2,CASGLGMGQSTGELFF
TRBV29-1,TRBJ2-4,CSVQRTQGKNSQYF
TRBV19,TRBJ1-2,CASSTGYGYTF
TRBV2,TRBJ2-7,CASSEVNRQDF
TRBV27,TRBJ1-5,CASSPVATGIVQPQHF
TRBV13,TRBJ2-5,CASSFQQEEGETQYF
TRBV11-2,TRBJ2-2,CASSPLVPKLFF
TRBV6-6,TRBJ1-2,CASSELPRYGYTF
TRBV27,TRBJ1-2,CASSFLGEEGGYTF
TRBV27,TRBJ2-1,CASTPAWRAYNEQFF
TRBV5-4,TRBJ1-1,CASSPGGIMNTEAFF
TRBV12-5,TRBJ1-1,CASGLVPTGADTEAFF
TRBV7-7,TRBJ2-7,CASSLDRGSEQYF
TRBV7-6,TRBJ2-7,CASSLVAESYEQYF
TRBV6-1,TRBJ1-4,CASSDYKGRRGNEKLFF
TRBV5-1,TRBJ2-1,CASSSSGTSGRAGNEQFF
TRBV4-1,TRBJ2-5,CASSPLAGVWETQYF
TRBV6-1,TRBJ1-1,CASREDRGMNTEAFF
TRBV10-2,TRBJ1-6,CASSDWASSSYNSPLHF
TRBV6-5,TRBJ1-6,CASSSKFRGLSPLHF
TRBV11-2,TRBJ2-1,CASRPLKGAYEQFF
TRBV19,TRBJ2-7,CASSIAGRSSSYEQYF
TRBV27,TRBJ2-5,CASSFVGEETQYF
TRBV6-5,TRBJ1-2,CASSFGGGLNYGYTF